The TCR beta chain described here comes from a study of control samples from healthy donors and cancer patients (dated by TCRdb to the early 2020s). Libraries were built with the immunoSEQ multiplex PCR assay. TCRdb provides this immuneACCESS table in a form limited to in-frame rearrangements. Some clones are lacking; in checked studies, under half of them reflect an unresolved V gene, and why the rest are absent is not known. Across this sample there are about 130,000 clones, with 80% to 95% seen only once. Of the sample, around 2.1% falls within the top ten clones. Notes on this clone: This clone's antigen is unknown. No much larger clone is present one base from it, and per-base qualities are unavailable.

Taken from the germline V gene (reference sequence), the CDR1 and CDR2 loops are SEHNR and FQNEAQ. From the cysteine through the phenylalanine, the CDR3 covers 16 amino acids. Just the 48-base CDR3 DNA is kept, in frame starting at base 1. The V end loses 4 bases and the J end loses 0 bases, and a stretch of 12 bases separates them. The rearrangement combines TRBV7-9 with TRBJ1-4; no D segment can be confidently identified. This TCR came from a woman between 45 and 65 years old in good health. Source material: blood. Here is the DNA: TGTGCCAGCAGCTCTTGGAGTACCGCAACTAATGAAAAACTGTTTTTT. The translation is CASSSWSTATNEKLFF. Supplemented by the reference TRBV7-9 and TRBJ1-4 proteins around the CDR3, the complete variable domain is DTGVSQNPRHKITKRGQNVTFRCDPISEHNRLYWYRQTLGQGPEFLTYFQNEAQLEKSRLLSDRFSAERPKGSFSTLEIQRTEQGDSAMYLCASSSWSTATNEKLFFGSGTQLSVL.